The 2 T cell receptor beta chains below all came from one sample that was sequenced in a study of blood T cell repertoires in COVID-19. Only in-frame clones appear in the TCRdb table, and some are missing; sequencing was by immunoSEQ multiplex PCR. The sample consists of 120,000 to 150,000 clones, more than 70% of them appearing once. Sequenced material: peripheral blood. The source of these receptors is a woman between 50 and 59 years old with acute or convalescent COVID-19.

The chain couples TRBV3-1 (or the pseudogene TRBV3-2) to TRBJ2-5, with 8 bases identical to TRBD2. J was trimmed by 3 bases and V by 4 bases; bases with no gene match: 10. The CDR3 spans 16 residues. Germline CDR1 LGHDT, CDR2 YNNKEL (reference sequence). The CDR3 loop is CASSPYPGGAEETQYF. In DNA form, the CDR3 reads TGTGCCAGCAGCCCCTATCCGGGGGGGGCCGAAGAGACCCAGTACTTC.

This chain uses TRBV19 with TRBJ2-2; the D is unclear. The germline gives CDR1 LNHDA, CDR2 SQIVND (reference sequence). This CDR3 comprises 14 residues. V shed 8 bases and J shed 5 bases, with 15 bases lying between them. CDR3 sequence reads: CASQFMLRTGELFF. The CDR3 DNA follows: TGTGCCAGTCAGTTTATGTTGCGGACCGGGGAGCTGTTTTTT.